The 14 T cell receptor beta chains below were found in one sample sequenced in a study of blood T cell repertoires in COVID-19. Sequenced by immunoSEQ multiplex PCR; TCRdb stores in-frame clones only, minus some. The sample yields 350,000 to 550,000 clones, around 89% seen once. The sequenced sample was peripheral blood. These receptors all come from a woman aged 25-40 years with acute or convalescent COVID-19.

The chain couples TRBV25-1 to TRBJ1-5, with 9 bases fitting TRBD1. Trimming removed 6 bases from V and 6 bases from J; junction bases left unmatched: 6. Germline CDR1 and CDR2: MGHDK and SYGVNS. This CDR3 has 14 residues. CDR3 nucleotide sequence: TGTGCCAGCAGCCCGGGACAGGGTGTTCAGCCCCAGCATTTT. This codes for CASSPGQGVQPQHF. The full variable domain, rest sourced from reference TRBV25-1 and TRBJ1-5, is EADIYQTPRYLVIGTGKKITLECSQTMGHDKMYWYQQDPGMELHLIHYSYGVNSTEKGDLSSESTVSRIRTEHFPLTLESARPSHTSQYLCASSPGQGVQPQHFGDGTRLSIL.

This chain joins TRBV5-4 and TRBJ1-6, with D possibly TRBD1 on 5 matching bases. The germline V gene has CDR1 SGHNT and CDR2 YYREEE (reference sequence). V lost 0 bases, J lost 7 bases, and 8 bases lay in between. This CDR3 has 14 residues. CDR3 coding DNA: TGTGCCAGCAGCTTGGGCAGGGTGAATTCACCCCTCCACTTT. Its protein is CASSLGRVNSPLHF.

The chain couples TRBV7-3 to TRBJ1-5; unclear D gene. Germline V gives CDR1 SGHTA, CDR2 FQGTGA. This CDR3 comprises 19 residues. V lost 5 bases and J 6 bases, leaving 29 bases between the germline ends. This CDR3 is CASSPRVGGLPPKTQPQHF. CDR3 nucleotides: TGTGCCAGCAGCCCAAGGGTGGGAGGGCTTCCGCCAAAAACTCAGCCCCAGCATTTT. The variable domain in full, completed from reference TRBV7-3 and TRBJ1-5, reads GAGVSQTPSNKVTEKGKYVELRCDPISGHTALYWYRQSLGQGPEFLIYFQGTGAADDSGLPNDRFFAVRPEGSVSTLKIQRTERGDSAVYLCASSPRVGGLPPKTQPQHFGDGTRLSIL.

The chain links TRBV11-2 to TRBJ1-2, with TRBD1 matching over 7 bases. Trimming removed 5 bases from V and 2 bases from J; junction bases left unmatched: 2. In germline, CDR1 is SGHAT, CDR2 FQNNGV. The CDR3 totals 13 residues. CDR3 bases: TGTGCCAGCAGCCCAGGGGGGAACTATGGCTACACCTTC. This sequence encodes CASSPGGNYGYTF.

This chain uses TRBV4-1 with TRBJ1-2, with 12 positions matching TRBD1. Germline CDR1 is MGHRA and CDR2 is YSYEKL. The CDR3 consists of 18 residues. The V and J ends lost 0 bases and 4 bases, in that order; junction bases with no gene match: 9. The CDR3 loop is CASSQDMGQGAGLYGYTF. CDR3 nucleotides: TGCGCCAGCAGCCAAGATATGGGACAGGGGGCCGGACTCTATGGCTACACCTTC.

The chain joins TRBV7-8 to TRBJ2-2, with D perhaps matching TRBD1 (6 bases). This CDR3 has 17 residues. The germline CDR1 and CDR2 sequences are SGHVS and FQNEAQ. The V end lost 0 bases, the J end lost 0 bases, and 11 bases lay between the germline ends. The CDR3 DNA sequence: TGTGCCAGCAGCTTAGCGATTCGACAGGCGAACACCGGGGAGCTGTTTTTT. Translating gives CASSLAIRQANTGELFF.

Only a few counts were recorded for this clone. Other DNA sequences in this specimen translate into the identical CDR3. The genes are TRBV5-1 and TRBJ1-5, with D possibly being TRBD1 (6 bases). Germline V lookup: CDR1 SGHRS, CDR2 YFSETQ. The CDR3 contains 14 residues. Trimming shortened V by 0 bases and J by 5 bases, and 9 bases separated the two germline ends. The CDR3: CASSLEAGDQPQHF. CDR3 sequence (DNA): TGCGCCAGCAGCTTGGAGGCAGGGGATCAGCCCCAGCATTTT. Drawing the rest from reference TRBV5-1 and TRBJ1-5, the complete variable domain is KAGVTQTPRYLIKTRGQQVTLSCSPISGHRSVSWYQQTPGQGLQFLFEYFSETQRNKGNFPGRFSGRQFSNSRSEMNVSTLELGDSALYLCASSLEAGDQPQHFGDGTRLSIL.

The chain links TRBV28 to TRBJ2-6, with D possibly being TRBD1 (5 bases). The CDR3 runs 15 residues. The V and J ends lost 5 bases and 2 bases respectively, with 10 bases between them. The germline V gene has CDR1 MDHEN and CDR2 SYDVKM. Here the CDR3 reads CASSLNRPGANVLTF. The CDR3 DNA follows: TGTGCCAGCAGTCTAAACAGGCCTGGGGCCAACGTCCTGACTTTC.

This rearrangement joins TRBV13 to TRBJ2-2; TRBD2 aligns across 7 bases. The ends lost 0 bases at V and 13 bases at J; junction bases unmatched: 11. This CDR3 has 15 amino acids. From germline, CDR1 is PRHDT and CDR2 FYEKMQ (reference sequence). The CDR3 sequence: CASSLGTRSSGGLFF. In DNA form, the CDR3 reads TGTGCCAGCAGCTTAGGGACACGCTCTAGCGGCGGGCTGTTTTTT.

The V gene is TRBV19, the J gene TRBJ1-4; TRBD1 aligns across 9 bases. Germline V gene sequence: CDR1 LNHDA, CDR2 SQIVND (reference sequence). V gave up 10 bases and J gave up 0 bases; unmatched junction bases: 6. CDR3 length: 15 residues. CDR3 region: CATSGQGSTNEKLFF. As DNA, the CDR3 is TGTGCCACCTCGGGACAGGGTTCAACTAATGAAAAACTGTTTTTT.

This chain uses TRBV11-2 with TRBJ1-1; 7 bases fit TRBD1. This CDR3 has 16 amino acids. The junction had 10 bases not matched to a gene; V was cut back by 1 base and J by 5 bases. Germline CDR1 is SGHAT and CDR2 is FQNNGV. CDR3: CASSLVRRGLGTEAFF. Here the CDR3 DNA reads TGTGCCAGCAGCTTAGTTCGGAGGGGGCTGGGGACTGAAGCTTTCTTT. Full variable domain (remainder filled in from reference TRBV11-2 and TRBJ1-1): EAGVAQSPRYKIIEKRQSVAFWCNPISGHATLYWYQQILGQGPKLLIQFQNNGVVDDSQLPKDRFSAERLKGVDSTLKIQPAKLEDSAVYLCASSLVRRGLGTEAFFGQGTRLTVV.

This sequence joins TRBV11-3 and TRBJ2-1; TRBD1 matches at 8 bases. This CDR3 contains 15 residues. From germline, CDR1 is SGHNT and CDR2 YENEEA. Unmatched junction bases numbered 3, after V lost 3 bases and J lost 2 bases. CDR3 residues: CASSFGRGPYNEQFF. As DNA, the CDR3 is TGTGCCAGCAGCTTCGGCAGGGGGCCCTACAATGAGCAGTTCTTC.

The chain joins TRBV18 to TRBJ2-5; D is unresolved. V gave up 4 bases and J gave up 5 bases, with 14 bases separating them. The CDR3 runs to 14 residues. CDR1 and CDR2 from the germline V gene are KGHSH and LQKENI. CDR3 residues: CASSRVLAGETQYF. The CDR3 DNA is TGTGCCAGCTCACGGGTACTCGCCGGGGAGACCCAGTACTTC.

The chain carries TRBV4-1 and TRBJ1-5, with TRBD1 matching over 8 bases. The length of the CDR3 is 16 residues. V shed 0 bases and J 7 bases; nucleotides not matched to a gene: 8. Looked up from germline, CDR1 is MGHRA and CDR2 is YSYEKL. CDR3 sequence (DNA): TGCGCCAGCAGCCAAGATAGGACAGGGTCAGGCCAGCCCCAGCATTTT. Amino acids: CASSQDRTGSGQPQHF.